These T cell receptor beta chains were read from a single sample in a study of OX40 agonist ivuxolimab in advanced cancers. Only in-frame clones appear in the TCRdb table, and some are missing; sequencing was by immunoSEQ multiplex PCR. The sample includes tens of thousands of clones, roughly nine tenths of them seen just once. The material was CD4+ or CD8+ T cells sorted from blood, obtained in a trial of the OX40 agonist ivuxolimab. The source is an adult with an advanced solid tumor such as melanoma, head and neck, liver or kidney cancer. CDR3s include the opening cysteine and the closing phenylalanine or tryptophan. The D gene is left open where the match is weak. The listing skips clone size in some rows; elsewhere it reads once, few, many or a size class.

TRBJ2-1,.,.,TRBV6-5,CASSYAGTEQFF,TGTGCCAGCAGTTACGCCGGTACTGAGCAGTTCTTC
TRBJ1-6,.,.,TRBV6-1,CASPSPAFNSPLHF,TGTGCCAGCCCCTCTCCAGCGTTTAATTCACCCCTCCACTTT
TRBJ1-1,.,.,TRBV5-8,CASSLRSEEAFF,TGTGCCAGCAGCTTGAGGTCGGAAGAAGCTTTCTTT
TRBJ2-1,.,.,TRBV7-9,CASSPLASPNEQFF,TGTGCCAGCAGCCCCCTCGCTTCACCAAATGAGCAGTTCTTC
TRBJ2-1,.,TRBD2,TRBV19,CASSIEGGINEQFF,TGTGCCAGTAGTATAGAGGGAGGGATCAATGAGCAGTTCTTC
TRBJ2-1,.,.,TRBV15,CATSRKGHNEQFF,TGTGCCACCAGCAGAAAGGGACACAATGAGCAGTTCTTC
TRBJ1-1,.,.,TRBV11-2,CASSSVILGEAFF,TGTGCCAGCAGCTCCGTTATACTTGGTGAAGCTTTCTTT
TRBJ2-7,.,.,TRBV27,CASGISYEQYF,TGTGCCAGCGGGATTTCCTACGAGCAGTACTTC
TRBJ1-1,.,TRBD1,TRBV27,CASSVVTGYDTEAFF,TGTGCCAGCAGTGTCGTGACAGGGTACGACACTGAAGCTTTCTTT
TRBJ1-1,few,.,TRBV29-1,CSVANVFWNTEAFF,TGCAGCGTTGCTAACGTGTTCTGGAACACTGAAGCTTTCTTT
TRBJ2-7,.,.,TRBV7-6,CASSSNPPVGSYEQYF,TGTGCCAGCAGCTCCAACCCACCCGTGGGCTCCTACGAGCAGTACTTC
TRBJ1-1,once,.,TRBV5-5,CASSLAGRNTEAFF,TGTGCCAGCAGCTTAGCAGGGAGAAACACTGAAGCTTTCTTT
TRBJ1-5,.,TRBD1,TRBV9,CASSPTGGNQPQHF,TGTGCCAGCAGCCCCACAGGGGGAAATCAGCCCCAGCATTTT
TRBJ2-3,.,.,TRBV7-9,CASSFQGQLSTDTQYF,TGTGCCAGCAGCTTTCAGGGACAACTTAGCACAGATACGCAGTATTTT
TRBJ1-1,.,.,TRBV9,CASSHGTLMNTEAFF,TGTGCCAGCAGCCATGGAACACTCATGAACACTGAAGCTTTCTTT
TRBJ1-6,.,.,TRBV6-1,CASGDRSSYNSPLHF,TGTGCCAGCGGTGATAGGAGCTCCTATAATTCACCCCTCCACTTT
TRBJ1-2,.,TRBD1,TRBV10-3,CAISSWTGNDYGYTF,TGTGCCATCAGTTCATGGACAGGGAATGACTATGGCTACACCTTC
TRBJ2-7,.,.,TRBV27,CASSLWGQTRGEQYF,TGTGCCAGCAGCCTTTGGGGACAAACTAGAGGCGAGCAGTACTTC
TRBJ1-4,.,.,TRBV10-3,CAIRSGHNEKLFF,TGTGCCATCCGGTCGGGACATAATGAAAAACTGTTTTTT
TRBJ2-5,few,TRBD2,TRBV19,CASSILAGQETQYF,TGTGCCAGTAGTATCCTAGCGGGCCAAGAGACCCAGTACTTC
TRBJ1-3,.,TRBD1,TRBV7-9,CASSSTGRITSGNTIYF,TGTGCCAGCAGCTCGACAGGGAGAATCACCTCTGGAAACACCATATATTTT
TRBJ1-1,.,.,TRBV6-5,CASSYEGTEAFF,TGTGCCAGCAGTTACGAGGGCACTGAAGCTTTCTTT
TRBJ1-2,.,.,TRBV5-1,CASSLAGTRRGYTF,TGCGCCAGCAGCTTGGCCGGGACCCGGCGGGGCTACACCTTC
TRBJ2-7,few,.,TRBV2,CASMRGSAYEQYF,TGTGCCAGCATGCGGGGTAGTGCGTACGAGCAGTACTTC
TRBJ2-7,few,.,TRBV27,CASSLRVLPTYEQYF,TGTGCCAGCAGTTTGAGGGTATTGCCTACCTACGAGCAGTACTTC
TRBJ1-3,few,.,TRBV19,CASMGYSGNTIYF,TGTGCCAGTATGGGATACTCTGGAAACACCATATATTTT
TRBJ2-1,.,TRBD2,TRBV27,CASSPLAGAYNEQFF,TGTGCCAGCAGTCCACTAGCGGGGGCCTACAATGAGCAGTTCTTC
TRBJ2-7,.,TRBD1,TRBV7-9,CASSWGQGYEQYF,TGTGCCAGCAGCTGGGGACAGGGGTACGAGCAGTACTTC
TRBJ1-1,.,.,TRBV15,CATSRDRGQLGTEAFF,TGTGCCACCAGCAGAGATCGGGGGCAGCTGGGCACTGAAGCTTTCTTT
TRBJ1-1,.,.,TRBV4-1,CASSHPNTEAFF,TGCGCCAGCAGCCACCCGAACACTGAAGCTTTCTTT
TRBJ2-3,once,.,TRBV5-4,CASSFMGGEDTQYF,TGTGCCAGCAGCTTTATGGGGGGCGAAGATACGCAGTATTTT
TRBJ1-3,.,.,TRBV23-1,CAISREGWASPAGNTIYF,TGCGCAATATCCCGGGAGGGTTGGGCGAGTCCGGCTGGAAACACCATATATTTT
TRBJ1-2,.,.,TRBV28,CASIDGGLNGYTF,TGTGCCAGCATCGACGGGGGTCTTAATGGCTACACCTTC
TRBJ2-7,few,.,TRBV7-6,CASSLAEGYEQYF,TGTGCCAGCAGCTTAGCGGAGGGTTACGAGCAGTACTTC
TRBJ1-3,once,.,TRBV19,CASRYGGTIYF,TGTGCCAGCAGATATGGGGGCACCATATATTTT
TRBJ2-1,.,TRBD2,TRBV19,CASAPGLGLDNEQFF,TGTGCCAGTGCACCGGGACTAGGGCTGGACAATGAGCAGTTCTTC
TRBJ1-1,.,TRBD1,TRBV25-1,CASRDGTGNTEAFF,TGTGCCAGCCGAGACGGGACAGGGAACACTGAAGCTTTCTTT
TRBJ2-7,medium-sized,.,TRBV28,CASSSPYQDTYEQYF,TGTGCCAGCAGTTCCCCGTATCAGGATACCTACGAGCAGTACTTC
TRBJ1-6,.,TRBD1,TRBV15,CATSRDSNSPLHF,TGTGCCACCAGCCGGGACAGCAATTCACCCCTCCACTTT
TRBJ2-1,.,.,TRBV19,CAASYRGSSYNEQFF,TGTGCCGCGAGTTATAGGGGTAGCTCCTACAATGAGCAGTTCTTC
TRBJ2-7,.,TRBD1,TRBV27,CASSLLTGNEQYF,TGTGCCAGCAGTCTCCTGACAGGGAACGAGCAGTACTTC
TRBJ2-7,.,.,TRBV27,CASSISTGTFYEQYF,TGTGCCAGCAGTATTTCGACGGGAACCTTCTACGAGCAGTACTTC
TRBJ2-1,.,.,TRBV11-2,CASSLVGGLYNEQFF,TGTGCCAGCAGCTTAGTAGGGGGGCTCTACAATGAGCAGTTCTTC
TRBJ2-3,.,TRBD1,TRBV7-9,CASSERDRGGTDTQYF,TGTGCCAGCAGCGAGCGGGACAGGGGGGGCACAGATACGCAGTATTTT
TRBJ1-5,once,.,TRBV6-5,CASSYGPGNQPQHF,TGTGCCAGCAGTTACGGGCCAGGGAATCAGCCCCAGCATTTT
TRBJ1-1,.,TRBD1,TRBV11-2,CASSLMGQWPSTEAFF,TGTGCCAGCAGCTTAATGGGACAGTGGCCATCCACTGAAGCTTTCTTT
TRBJ2-1,few,TRBD2,TRBV6-4,CASSESASGYNEQFF,TGTGCCAGCAGTGAATCGGCTAGCGGATACAATGAGCAGTTCTTC
TRBJ2-7,once,.,TRBV5-1,CASRTLGGYEQYF,TGCGCCAGCAGAACTTTGGGGGGCTACGAGCAGTACTTC
TRBJ2-7,.,TRBD1,TRBV7-9,CASSPGTGTYEQYF,TGTGCCAGCAGCCCCGGGACAGGGACCTACGAGCAGTACTTC
TRBJ1-5,few,.,TRBV4-1,CASSQTQLNQPQHF,TGCGCCAGCAGCCAAACACAGCTAAATCAGCCCCAGCATTTT
TRBJ2-7,.,TRBD2,TRBV7-8,CASSFLTSSTYEQYF,TGTGCCAGCAGCTTTTTGACTAGCTCCACCTACGAGCAGTACTTC
TRBJ1-1,once,.,TRBV13,CASSLEGRANTEAFF,TGTGCCAGCAGCTTAGAGGGCAGGGCGAACACTGAAGCTTTCTTT